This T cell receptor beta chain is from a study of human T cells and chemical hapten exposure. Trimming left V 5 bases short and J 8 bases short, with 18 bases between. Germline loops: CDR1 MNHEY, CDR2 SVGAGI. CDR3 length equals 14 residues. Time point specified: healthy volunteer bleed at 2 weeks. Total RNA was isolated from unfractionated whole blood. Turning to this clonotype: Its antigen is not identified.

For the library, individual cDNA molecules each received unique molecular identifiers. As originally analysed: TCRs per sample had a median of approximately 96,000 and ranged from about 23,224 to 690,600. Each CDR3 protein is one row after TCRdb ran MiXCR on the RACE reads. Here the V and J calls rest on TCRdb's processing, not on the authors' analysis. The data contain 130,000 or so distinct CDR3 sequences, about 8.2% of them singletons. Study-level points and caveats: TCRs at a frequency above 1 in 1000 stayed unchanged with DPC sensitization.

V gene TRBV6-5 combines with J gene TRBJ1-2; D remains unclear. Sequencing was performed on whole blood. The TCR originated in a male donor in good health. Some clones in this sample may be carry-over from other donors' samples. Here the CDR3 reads CASSPFSRVRGYTF. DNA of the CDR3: TGTGCCAGCAGTCCTTTTTCAAGGGTTCGGGGCTACACCTTC.